Listed here are 32 T cell receptor beta chains from one sample, sequenced in a study of tumor and adjacent non-tumor tissue in lung cancer. TCRbeta libraries were built with three rounds of nested PCR, modified from ARM-PCR. TCRdb itself ran the multiplex PCR reads through MiXCR, one entry per CDR3 protein. The sample carries over 130,000 distinct CDR3 sequences, 66% recorded once. The template was RNA from unsorted bulk tissue. Sample: lung tumor tissue. Receptors originate from a man between 60 and 75 years old with small cell lung cancer.

As regards this clonotype: It is likely a read error, because the conserved phenylalanine at the end of the CDR3 is missing. The chain joins TRBV10-2 to TRBJ2-4, with D possibly being TRBD1 or TRBD2 (5 bases each). Trimming removed 6 bases from V and 8 bases from J, with 8 bases in between. The CDR3 has 11 residues. In germline, CDR1 is WSHSY, CDR2 SAAADI. The CDR3 DNA reads TGCGCCAGCAGGCAGGGAGACATTCAGTACCTC. This translates into CASRQGDIQYL.

This clonotype was counted only a few times. A single base separates this from a much larger clone, so it may be a read error. The chain links TRBV6-5 to TRBJ2-6; D is tentatively TRBD1 or TRBD2 (6 bases each). Germline values: CDR1 MNHEY, CDR2 SVGAGI. This CDR3 contains 16 residues. CDR3 region: CASRTGGDSGANVMTF. CDR3 coding DNA: TGTGCCAGCAGGACCGGGGGCGATTCCGGGGCCAACGTCATGACTTTC.

In the case of this clonotype: Given a much more abundant clone one base away, this may be a read error. The chain uses TRBV12-3 or TRBV12-4 and TRBJ2-3; the match to TRBD2 covers 8 bases. The CDR3 runs 17 residues. DNA of the CDR3: TGTGTCAGCAGTTTAGGACTGGTAGCGGGAATATTAGATACGCAGTATTTT. Translated: CVSSLGLVAGILDTQYF.

This clonotype was observed a handful of times. This chain links TRBV5-1 with TRBJ1-4; a weak D match, TRBD1 (6 bases). In germline, CDR1 is SGHRS, CDR2 YFSETQ. Trimming shortened V by 1 base and J by 6 bases, and 7 bases separated the two germline ends. This CDR3 region has 13 residues. The CDR3 loop reads CASSLNRDEKLFF. DNA for the CDR3: TGCGCCAGCAGCTTGAACAGGGATGAAAAACTGTTTTTT.

V usage is TRBV7-9 and J usage is TRBJ1-3; D might be TRBD1 (5 bases). The CDR3 consists of 17 residues. Germline CDR1 SEHNR, CDR2 FQNEAQ (reference sequence). V was trimmed by 4 bases and J by 5 bases, leaving 21 bases between them. The CDR3 sequence is CASSSLGAALTRNTIYF. In DNA form, the CDR3 reads TGTGCCAGCAGCTCCCTTGGGGCAGCACTCACCCGAAACACCATATATTTT. Looking up the rest from reference TRBV7-9 and TRBJ1-3 gives the full variable domain: DTGVSQNPRHKITKRGQNVTFRCDPISEHNRLYWYRQTLGQGPEFLTYFQNEAQLEKSRLLSDRFSAERPKGSFSTLEIQRTEQGDSAMYLCASSSLGAALTRNTIYFGEGSWLTVV.

Regarding this clonotype: A much more abundant neighbour one base away suggests this may be a read error. The CDR3 DNA reads TGTGCCACCAGTATCCTTCTTGTCCCCCAAAGAGGTGAAAAACCGTTTTTT. Translation: CATSILLVPQRGEKPFF. V gene TRBV24-1 combines with J gene TRBJ1-4; D remains unclear. Germline V CDR1 and CDR2: KGHDR, SFDVKD. The CDR3 length is 17 residues.

Points on this clonotype: This clone may be a read error of a much larger clone one base away. The chain recombines TRBV29-1 with TRBJ2-5; the match to TRBD1 covers 9 bases. The germline CDR1 and CDR2 sequences are SQVTM and ANQGSEA. J lost 7 bases, V lost 7 bases, and 19 bases had no gene match. The CDR3 extends over 16 amino acids. CDR3 amino acids: CSASPTGGAYQGTQYF. The CDR3 nucleotides read TGCAGCGCTTCTCCGACAGGGGGTGCATATCAGGGGACCCAGTACTTC.

Turning to this clonotype: A clone one base away is much larger, so this may be a read error. The chain links TRBV10-3 to TRBJ2-2; 7 bases are shared with TRBD2. Germline CDR1 ENHRY, CDR2 SYGVKD. CDR3 length: 14 amino acids. Unmatched junction bases numbered 4, after V lost 8 bases and J lost 1 base. The chain's CDR3 is CAICGGGNTGELFF. CDR3 DNA: TGTGCCATCTGTGGCGGGGGGAACACCGGGGAGCTGTTTTTT.

V usage is TRBV6-5 and J usage is TRBJ1-2, with D possibly matching TRBD1 (6 bases). The CDR3 is 13 amino acids. V gave up 9 bases and J gave up 4 bases, with 15 bases separating them. CDR1 is MNHEY and CDR2 is SVGAGI in the germline V gene. The CDR3 sequence: CASRSGATYGYTF. CDR3 sequence (DNA): TGTGCCAGTAGGTCAGGGGCGACCTATGGCTACACCTTC.

As regards this clonotype: A much bigger clone sits one base away, suggesting this may be a read error. The J gene is TRBJ2-1, the V gene TRBV20-1, with 8 bases that match TRBD2. V gave up 6 bases and J gave up 3 bases; unmatched junction bases: 13. Germline CDR1 DFQATT, CDR2 SNEGSKA (reference sequence). The CDR3 sequence is 16 residues long. The CDR3 region is CSASPGVAGFYNEQFF. CDR3 bases: TGCAGTGCGTCTCCGGGAGTAGCGGGGTTCTACAATGAGCAGTTCTTC.

The rearrangement links TRBV9 to TRBJ2-5; D may be TRBD1 or TRBD2 (5 bases each). The CDR3 covers 13 residues. V shed 0 bases and J shed 5 bases, with 8 bases lying between them. The V gene's germline CDR1 is SGDLS and CDR2 YYNGEE. CDR3 in DNA: TGTGCCAGCAGCGTAGCCGGGACGGAGACCCAGTACTTC. Its translation: CASSVAGTETQYF.

Worth noting for this clonotype: In this CDR3 the conserved last residue, phenylalanine or tryptophan, is missing, so a read error is likely. The DNA is omitted, as the CDR3 cannot be located on it reliably, and the CDR3 follows TCRdb's listing. V gene TRBV29-1 combines with J gene TRBJ2-5. A total of 12 residues make up the CDR3, ends included. The germline gives CDR1 SQVTM, CDR2 ANQGSEA. CDR3 sequence: CSVDRVQETKYI.

Turning to this clonotype: Here the CDR3 omits its conserved ending phenylalanine or tryptophan, so a read error is the likely source. CDR3 sequence reads: CASNSHIQLHSYNEQFS. For the CDR3, the DNA is TGTGCCAGCAACTCACACATACAGCTACACTCCTACAATGAGCAGTTCTCC. The chain uses TRBV5-6 and TRBJ2-1; no clear D gene. Germline V gives CDR1 SGHDT, CDR2 YYEEEE. This CDR3 region has 17 residues. Trimming stripped 6 bases from V and 0 bases from J, with 19 bases between.

Remarks on this clonotype: A read error may account for a junction end that differs from germline. This chain connects TRBV11-3 to TRBJ2-1, with 13 bases that match TRBD2. Germline loops: CDR1 SGHNT, CDR2 YENEEA. The CDR3 has 16 amino acids. The CDR3 sequence is CASSSGTSGTYYEQFF. The CDR3, as DNA: TGCGCCAGCAGCTCTGGGACTAGCGGGACTTACTATGAGCAGTTCTTC.

This clonotype was detected once. Compared with germline, one end of the junction differs, possibly owing to a read error. The V call is TRBV11-2, the J call TRBJ2-3, with 8 bases fitting TRBD2. Germline V gives CDR1 SGHAT, CDR2 FQNNGV. CDR3 length: 14 residues. CDR3 protein: CARHRRAGADTHYF. CDR3 coding DNA: TGTGCCAGACACCGACGAGCGGGAGCAGATACGCACTATTTT.

About this clonotype: Being one base from a much bigger clone, this may be a read error. The chain couples TRBV29-1 to TRBJ2-5, with 7 bases identical to TRBD2. The germline gives CDR1 SQVTM, CDR2 ANQGSEA. The CDR3 has 18 residues. Trimming took 3 bases from V and 1 from J; bases not matched to a gene: 17. CDR3 sequence reads: CSVEASERRGNSQETQYF. The CDR3 bases are TGCAGCGTTGAGGCGTCCGAAAGGCGGGGGAACAGCCAAGAGACCCAGTACTTC. The full variable domain, with the rest looked up from reference TRBV29-1 and TRBJ2-5, is SAVISQKPSRDICQRGTSLTIQCQVDSQVTMMFWYRQQPGQSLTLIATANQGSEATYESGFVIDKFPISRPNLTFSTLTVSNMSPEDSSIYLCSVEASERRGNSQETQYFGPGTRLLVL.

Note on this clonotype: An end of the junction does not agree with germline; a read error may underlie this. The chain joins TRBV6-1 to TRBJ1-5; TRBD1 agrees at 7 bases. The CDR3 is 15 residues long. Germline loops: CDR1 MNHNS, CDR2 SASEGT. The CDR3 spells CTSRGATGPNQPQHF. CDR3 DNA: TGTACCAGCAGGGGCGCGACAGGGCCGAATCAGCCCCAGCACTTT.

In the case of this clonotype: Mismatch with germline at one junction end may stem from a read error. The rearrangement joins TRBV20-1 to TRBJ1-6; 7 positions match TRBD1. The CDR3 length is 15 residues. Germline loops: CDR1 DFQATT, CDR2 SNEGSKA (reference sequence). CDR3 sequence: CSARPGGWDNLPLHF. The CDR3 bases are TGCAGTGCTAGACCAGGGGGATGGGATAATTTACCCCTCCACTTC.

The chain uses TRBV20-1 and TRBJ1-4; 8 bases are a match to TRBD1. The CDR3 extends over 14 amino acids. The V gene's germline CDR1 is DFQATT and CDR2 SNEGSKA (reference sequence). The trim removed 3 bases at V and 11 bases at J, leaving 11 bases unmatched. In DNA form, the CDR3 reads TGCAGTGCTAGCCTGACAGGGGCCCTTGGGAAACTGTTTTTT. This translates into CSASLTGALGKLFF.

This clonotype was counted once. The chain joins TRBV20-1 to TRBJ2-3, with D tentatively TRBD2 (6 bases). The germline gives CDR1 DFQATT, CDR2 SNEGSKA (reference sequence). This CDR3 region has 14 residues. Between the trimmed V and J ends, which lost 6 bases and 2 bases, there was a span of 15 bases. The CDR3 DNA reads as TGCAGTGCCAGTTTAACTAGCCACACAGATACGCAGTATTTT. This encodes CSASLTSHTDTQYF.

Comment on this clonotype: Relative to the germline gene, one junction end is altered; a read error may explain this. This chain joins TRBV20-1 and TRBJ2-2; D is perhaps TRBD2 (5 bases). The CDR3 spans 15 residues. Germline-derived CDR1 and CDR2 are DFQATT and SNEGSKA (reference sequence). The CDR3 DNA reads TGCAGTGCTCCACATGTCGGCGGCAGCACCGGGGAACTGTTTTTT. Its translation: CSAPHVGGSTGELFF.

This chain links TRBV24-1 with TRBJ1-4; D gene uncertain. Germline CDR1 and CDR2: KGHDR and SFDVKD. The CDR3 consists of 13 residues. V lost 2 bases and J 4 bases, leaving 4 bases between the germline ends. In DNA form, the CDR3 reads TGTGCCACCAGTGATTCCCTTAATGAAAAACTGTTTTTT. Translated: CATSDSLNEKLFF.

The rearrangement uses TRBV6-5 and TRBJ2-5; D is perhaps TRBD1 (5 bases). The CDR3 runs 12 residues. Germline CDR1 is MNHEY and CDR2 is SVGAGI. The CDR3 loop reads CVNRPQGGAQYF. The CDR3 DNA reads TGTGTCAACAGACCCCAGGGTGGTGCCCAGTACTTC.

The J gene is TRBJ2-1, the V gene TRBV20-1, with a weak D call TRBD2 (5 bases). Trimming took 3 bases from V and 0 from J, leaving 12 bases between them. The CDR3 totals 15 residues. CDR1 DFQATT and CDR2 SNEGSKA come from the germline V gene (reference sequence). The CDR3 protein is CSASGIRPSYNEQFF. CDR3 nucleotides: TGCAGTGCTAGCGGGATTCGACCCTCCTACAATGAGCAGTTCTTC.

The chain uses TRBV5-1 and TRBJ2-2; no reliable D call. The V end lost 1 base, the J end lost 7 bases, and 11 bases lay between the germline ends. This CDR3 region has 14 residues. The germline gives CDR1 SGHRS, CDR2 YFSETQ. The CDR3 bases are TGCGCCAGCAGCTTGAATAGCTTCTGCGGGGAGCTGTTTTTT. It is translated as CASSLNSFCGELFF.

CDR3 bases: TGTGCCAGCAGTAACCGGGACGGGGGGTCCGACAATGAGCAGTTCTTC. It codes for CASSNRDGGSDNEQFF. The chain couples TRBV6-2 or TRBV6-3 to TRBJ2-1, with 7 bases matching TRBD2. V gave up 5 bases and J gave up 5 bases; unmatched junction bases: 12. There are 16 residues in the CDR3. From germline, CDR1 is MNHEY and CDR2 SVGEGT.

This clonotype has just one count. The CDR3 ends on some other residue instead of the conserved phenylalanine or tryptophan, so this is likely a read error. The chain carries TRBV4-2 and TRBJ2-7; 7 bases align to TRBD2. V was pared by 1 base and J by 4 bases, with 7 bases of the junction left unmatched. Germline CDR1 reads LGHNA; CDR2 reads YNFKEQ. The CDR3 has 15 amino acids. Here the CDR3 DNA reads TGTGCCAGCAGCCAAGTAGGGCGGGAGACTTACGAGCAGTACCTC. This codes for CASSQVGRETYEQYL.

The chain employs TRBV11-2 and TRBJ1-3; D is ambiguous. The CDR3 is made up of 14 amino acids. Trimming pared 5 bases from V and 4 bases from J, leaving 12 bases between. Germline CDR1 SGHAT, CDR2 FQNNGV. In DNA, the CDR3 is TGTGCCAGCAGCATAGTCGCACAAGGAAACACCATATATTTT. Its translation is CASSIVAQGNTIYF. Full variable domain (rest looked up from reference TRBV11-2 and TRBJ1-3): EAGVAQSPRYKIIEKRQSVAFWCNPISGHATLYWYQQILGQGPKLLIQFQNNGVVDDSQLPKDRFSAERLKGVDSTLKIQPAKLEDSAVYLCASSIVAQGNTIYFGEGSWLTVV.

This clonotype was counted a single time. The CDR3: CASKWDRGFEQYF. CDR3 nucleotide sequence: TGTGCCAGCAAGTGGGACAGGGGTTTCGAGCAGTACTTC. The rearrangement joins TRBV6-6 to TRBJ2-7; 10 bases agree with TRBD1. The J segment lost 6 bases and the V segment lost 7 bases, leaving 6 bases of the junction unmatched. Germline V gene sequence: CDR1 MNHNY, CDR2 SVGAGI (reference sequence). The CDR3 runs 13 residues.

In the case of this clonotype: This may be a read error: a much more frequent sequence differs by one nucleotide. The V call is TRBV5-4, the J call TRBJ2-5; D is unresolved. Trimming removed 1 base at V and 1 base at J, with 8 bases between. CDR3 length: 14 residues. Germline V gene sequence: CDR1 SGHNT, CDR2 YYREEE (reference sequence). CDR3: CASSLPGCQETQYF. The CDR3, as DNA: TGTGCCAGCAGCTTGCCCGGCTGCCAAGAGACCCAGTACTTC.

The chain combines TRBV11-2 with TRBJ1-1, with D hard to call. The CDR3 is made up of 14 amino acids. With 10 bases removed from V and 4 bases from J, the gap between germline ends came to 19 bases. Germline CDR1 is SGHAT and CDR2 is FQNNGV. The CDR3 DNA follows: TGTGCCAAGAGCGTCCCTCCCCACAGCACTGAAGCTTTCTTT. This translates into CAKSVPPHSTEAFF.

This clonotype was counted a few times. The chain uses TRBV20-1 and TRBJ2-1; maybe TRBD1 (6 bases). Germline CDR1 is DFQATT and CDR2 is SNEGSKA (reference sequence). The CDR3 has 13 amino acids. V was pared by 6 bases and J by 5 bases, with 14 bases between. The CDR3 DNA reads TGCAGTGCCCAGGGGCGACTTCACAATGAGCAGTTCTTC. It yields the protein CSAQGRLHNEQFF.